This TCR beta chain was recovered during a study of T cell responses to AZD1222 COVID-19 vaccine (dated by TCRdb to about 2021). Turning to the overall study: Because spike-specific TCR depth and breadth did not differ between the two schedules, AZD1222 recipients who got a second dose at roughly 4 weeks were pooled with those who got a second dose at roughly 12 weeks. TCR sequencing was performed for about 250 trial participants, of whom around 210 were given two doses of AZD1222 and around 25 were given two doses of MenACWY control vaccine. Trial participants were enrolled by age into subgroups of 18-55, 56-69 and 70-plus years, and around 140, 26 and 57 TCR-sequenced participants, respectively, were included in these subgroups. Overall results and qualifications from the work: In the small 56-69-year group, the increase in depth fell short of significance, most likely because of low power. Participants were mostly white British and included more females than males, and it was suggested by the authors that clonal diversity may have been underestimated. Conclusions about previously exposed vaccinees were limited because only six AZD1222 recipients were SARS-CoV-2 seropositive at baseline. Reportedly, almost half of the unique spike-specific TCRs recognized epitopes lying outside the regions that are mutated in the B.1.351 and B.1.1.7 variants. Because no samples from the day 14 peak response were available, repertoires could be characterized only after the peak T cell response. Spike-specific TCR breadth and depth rose significantly after two AZD1222 doses compared with day 0 and with MenACWY recipients. Vaccine-associated CD4 TCRs spanned the whole spike protein, with dominant responses in regions 160-218 and 743-854.

With regard to this clone: Its target antigen remains unknown. The junction does not match germline at one end; this may be a read error.

The time point label for this specimen denotes: baseline before first vaccination. Vaccinee samples came from UK trials COV001 and COV002, including a single-blind randomized controlled phase 2/3 trial of AZD1222 (ChAdOx1 nCoV-19) in healthy adults. Trial participant PBMC samples were collected at day 0 and day 28 after the second dose for TCRbeta chain sequencing. The CDR3 regions of human TCRbeta chains were analyzed by immunosequencing. The published analysis was carried out like this. Repertoire TCRs were checked for matches against a reference library of SARS-CoV-2-specific TCRs that had been generated using the MIRA antigen-specificity platform. Breadth was defined as the fraction of unique TCRs that were SARS-CoV-2-associated, and depth was defined as the fraction of total T cells that were SARS-CoV-2-associated. Using the MIRA data, every spike-specific TCR was mapped to the spike region that the TCR reacted to and assigned to either a CD4 or a CD8 class. Log10-transformed breadth and depth values were compared by one-way ANOVA with Sidak's multiple comparisons tests. Entries here come from immuneACCESS through TCRdb and include only in-frame sequences with V and J called. Some clones fail to appear in such tables; in the studies checked, an unresolved V gene covers under half of the shortfall, and the cause of the remainder is unknown. That table gives V, J and clone size, and the DNA gave D and trimming. This sample comprises roughly 110,000 clones, approximately 90% of them detected only once. The biggest ten clones account for 4% to 5.5% of the sample.

From a lookup of the germline V gene (reference sequence), CDR1 and CDR2 are MNHEY and SMNVEV. The CDR3 goes from the cysteine to the phenylalanine over 15 residues. The sequence is cut down to CDR3 DNA, 45 bases in frame from base 1. The receptor chain draws on TRBV27 and TRBJ1-1; the D gene assignment is ambiguous. The clonotype comes from an adult in good health. Material: peripheral blood, obtained on day 0 of AZD1222 vaccination. This receptor has the CDR3 CASSNIPPGNAEAFF. The DNA sequence reads TGTGCCAGCAGTAATATTCCCCCGGGGAACGCTGAAGCTTTCTTT.